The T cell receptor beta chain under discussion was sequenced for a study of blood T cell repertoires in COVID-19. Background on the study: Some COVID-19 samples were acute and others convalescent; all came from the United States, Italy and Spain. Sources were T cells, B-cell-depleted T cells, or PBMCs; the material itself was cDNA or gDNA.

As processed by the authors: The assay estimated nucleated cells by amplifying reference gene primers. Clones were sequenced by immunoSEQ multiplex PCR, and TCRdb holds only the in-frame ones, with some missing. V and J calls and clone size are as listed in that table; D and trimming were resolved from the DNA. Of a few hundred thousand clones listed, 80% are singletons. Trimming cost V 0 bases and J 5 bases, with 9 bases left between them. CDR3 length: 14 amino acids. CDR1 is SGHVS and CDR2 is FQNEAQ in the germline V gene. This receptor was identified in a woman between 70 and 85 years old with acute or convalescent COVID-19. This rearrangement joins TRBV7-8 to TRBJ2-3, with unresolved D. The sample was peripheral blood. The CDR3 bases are TGTGCCAGCAGCTTAGCTCAGGCTTTAGATACGCAGTATTTT. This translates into CASSLAQALDTQYF.